One sample yielded the 14 T cell receptor beta chains listed below, sequenced in a study of blood T cell repertoires in COVID-19. Profiled with immunoSEQ multiplex PCR; TCRdb holds only in-frame clones, not every one. This table holds 270,000 or so clones, approximately 86% found once. The material sequenced was peripheral blood. Source of these receptors: a woman aged 18-29 years with acute or convalescent COVID-19.

V usage is TRBV12-3 or TRBV12-4 and J usage is TRBJ1-1; no reliable D call. Trimming cost V 2 bases and J 1 base, with 5 bases left between them. The CDR3 consists of 13 residues. The CDR3 region has the DNA TGTGCCAGCAGTTTAACACGGAACACTGAAGCTTTCTTT. Translated, it gives CASSLTRNTEAFF.

This rearrangement joins TRBV30 to TRBJ1-2, with TRBD1 matching 8 bases. Germline CDR1 and CDR2: GTSNPN and SVGIG (reference sequence). The length of the CDR3 is 15 residues. With V trimmed by 0 bases and J by 8 bases, 11 bases remained unmatched. CDR3 region: CAWSVWDRFPDGYTF. The CDR3 region has the DNA TGTGCCTGGAGTGTGTGGGACAGGTTTCCCGACGGCTACACCTTC.

This clone was detected only a few times. This chain joins TRBV19 and TRBJ1-3; D is uncertain. Germline CDR1 and CDR2: LNHDA and SQIVND (reference sequence). There are 15 residues in the CDR3. V was shortened by 3 bases and J by 1 base, with 10 bases between the two germline ends. The CDR3 sequence is CASSILRNSGNTIYF. For the CDR3, the DNA is TGTGCCAGTAGTATCCTCAGAAATTCTGGAAACACCATATATTTT.

The rearrangement links TRBV9 to TRBJ2-1; 7 bases align to TRBD2. This CDR3 region has 16 residues. The V and J ends lost 4 bases and 3 bases, in that order; junction bases with no gene match: 10. Germline V CDR1 and CDR2: SGDLS, YYNGEE. CDR3 residues: CASSPAGTIIYNEQFF. CDR3 bases: TGTGCCAGCAGCCCCGCCGGGACTATAATCTACAATGAGCAGTTCTTC.

The V call is TRBV30, the J call TRBJ2-7, with 14 bases fitting TRBD2. V lost 5 bases and J lost 4; bases outside the gene matches: 7. This CDR3 region has 15 residues. The germline CDR1 and CDR2 sequences are GTSNPN and SVGIG (reference sequence). CDR3 bases: TGTGCCTGGGGGACTAGCGGGAGCCACCTTTACGAGCAGTACTTC. Translating gives CAWGTSGSHLYEQYF.

This rearrangement joins TRBV28 to TRBJ1-3, with TRBD1 matching over 9 bases. The ends lost 6 bases at V and 0 bases at J; junction bases unmatched: 9. CDR1 and CDR2 from the germline V gene are MDHEN and SYDVKM. The CDR3 length is 17 residues. The CDR3 sequence is CASSSLTGGPSGNTIYF. The CDR3 DNA follows: TGTGCCAGCAGCTCGCTCACAGGGGGCCCCTCTGGAAACACCATATATTTT.

About this clone: This specimen includes other DNA sequences encoding the same CDR3. V is TRBV5-1 and J is TRBJ1-1; D remains ambiguous. Germline V lookup: CDR1 SGHRS, CDR2 YFSETQ. The CDR3 covers 14 residues. V lost 0 bases and J 5 bases, leaving 11 bases between the germline ends. In nucleotides, the CDR3 is TGCGCCAGCAGCTTGGGATCCGGAGGAACTGAAGCTTTCTTT. Translated: CASSLGSGGTEAFF.

The chain employs TRBV27 and TRBJ2-7, with a possible D match to TRBD2 (5 bases). The germline V and J ends were trimmed by 4 bases and 0 bases, with 7 bases remaining between them. The CDR3 is made up of 13 amino acids. Looked up from germline, CDR1 is MNHEY and CDR2 is SMNVEV (reference sequence). As DNA, the CDR3 is TGTGCCAGCAGTTGGGGAGCCTCCTACGAGCAGTACTTC. This encodes CASSWGASYEQYF.

This sequence joins TRBV5-8 and TRBJ2-4, with a possible D match to TRBD1 (6 bases). Germline CDR1 is SGHTS and CDR2 is YDEGEE. V was pared by 2 bases and J by 0 bases, with 15 bases between. The CDR3 runs 17 residues. The CDR3 is CASSFTGTLVAKNIQYF. The CDR3 DNA follows: TGTGCCAGCAGCTTTACCGGGACACTAGTAGCCAAAAACATTCAGTACTTC.

The V call is TRBV9, the J call TRBJ2-1; TRBD2 matches 7 bases. V gave up 2 bases and J gave up 4 bases; unmatched junction bases: 9. There are 16 residues in the CDR3. The germline V gene has CDR1 SGDLS and CDR2 YYNGEE. In DNA, the CDR3 is TGTGCCAGCAGCGTCAGCGGGACCCCCTTTTACAATGAGCAGTTCTTC. Its translation: CASSVSGTPFYNEQFF.

This chain links TRBV5-8 with TRBJ1-3, with D perhaps TRBD1 (6 bases). In germline, CDR1 is SGHTS, CDR2 YDEGEE. V was cut by 4 bases and J by 5 bases, with 22 bases left in between. This CDR3 has 17 amino acids. The CDR3 nucleotides are TGTGCCAGCAGCCTGGAAAAGGGGACATTTCTCAGAAACACCATATATTTT. Its protein is CASSLEKGTFLRNTIYF.

The rearrangement joins TRBV10-1 to TRBJ1-1; 8 bases fit TRBD1. Per the germline V gene, CDR1 is WNHNN and CDR2 is SYGVQD (reference sequence). J lost 5 bases, V lost 9 bases, and 5 bases had no gene match. The CDR3 runs 12 residues. CDR3 sequence reads: CASKQGVTEAFF. The CDR3 DNA is TGCGCCAGTAAACAGGGGGTTACTGAAGCTTTCTTT.

The chain recombines TRBV6-2 or TRBV6-3 with TRBJ2-7, with 12 bases lining up with TRBD1. The CDR3 length is 16 residues. Germline CDR1 is MNHEY and CDR2 is SVGEGT. The J segment lost 3 bases and the V segment lost 6 bases, leaving 9 bases of the junction unmatched. In DNA, the CDR3 is TGTGCCAGCAGCCTGAGGGGGACAGGGGGCCTCTACGAGCAGTACTTC. Its protein product is CASSLRGTGGLYEQYF.

The rearrangement joins TRBV19 to TRBJ1-1, with TRBD1 identical over 7 bases. The V gene end was trimmed by 7 bases and the J gene end by 1 base; junction bases not matched to a gene: 6. The CDR3 has 14 residues. Germline CDR1 is LNHDA and CDR2 is SQIVND (reference sequence). The DNA for the CDR3 is TGTGCCAGTACATACAGGACAGGGAACACTGAAGCTTTCTTT. This translates into CASTYRTGNTEAFF.